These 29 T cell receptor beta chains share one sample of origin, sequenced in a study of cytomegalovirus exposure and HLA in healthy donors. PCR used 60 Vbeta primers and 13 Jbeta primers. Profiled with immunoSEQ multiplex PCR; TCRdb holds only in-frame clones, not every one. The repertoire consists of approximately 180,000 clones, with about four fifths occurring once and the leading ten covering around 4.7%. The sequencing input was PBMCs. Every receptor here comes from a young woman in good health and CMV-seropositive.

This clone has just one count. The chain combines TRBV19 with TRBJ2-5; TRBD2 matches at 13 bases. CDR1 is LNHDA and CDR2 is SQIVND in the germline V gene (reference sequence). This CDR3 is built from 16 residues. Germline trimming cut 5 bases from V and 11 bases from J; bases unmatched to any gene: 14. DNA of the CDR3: TGTGCCAGTAGTCAGACCGGGACTAGCGGGGAGGATGAGCAGTACTTC. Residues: CASSQTGTSGEDEQYF.

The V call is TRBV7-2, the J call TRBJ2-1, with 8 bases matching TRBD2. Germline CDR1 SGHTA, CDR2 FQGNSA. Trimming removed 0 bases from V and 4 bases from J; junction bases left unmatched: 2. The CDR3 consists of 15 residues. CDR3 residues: CASSLATSGYNEQFF. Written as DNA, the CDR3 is TGTGCCAGCAGCTTAGCAACTAGCGGATACAATGAGCAGTTCTTC.

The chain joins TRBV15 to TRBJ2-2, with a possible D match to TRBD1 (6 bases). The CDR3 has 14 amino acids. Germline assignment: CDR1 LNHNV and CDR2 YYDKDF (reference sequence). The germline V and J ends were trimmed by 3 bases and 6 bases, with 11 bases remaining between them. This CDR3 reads CATSSDRYAGELFF. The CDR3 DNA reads TGTGCCACCAGCAGCGACAGGTACGCCGGGGAGCTGTTTTTT.

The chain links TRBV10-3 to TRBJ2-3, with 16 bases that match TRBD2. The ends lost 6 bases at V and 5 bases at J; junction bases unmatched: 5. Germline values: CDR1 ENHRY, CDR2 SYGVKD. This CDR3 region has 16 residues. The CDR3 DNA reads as TGTGCCATCAGGGGACTAGCGGGGGGGCCACAAGATACGCAGTATTTT. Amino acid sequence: CAIRGLAGGPQDTQYF.

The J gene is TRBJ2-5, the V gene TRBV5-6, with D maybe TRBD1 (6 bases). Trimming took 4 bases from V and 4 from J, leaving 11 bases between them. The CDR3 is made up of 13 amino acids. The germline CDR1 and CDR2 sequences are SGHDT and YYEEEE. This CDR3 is CASSRTGSETQYF. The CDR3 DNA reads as TGTGCCAGCAGCCGTACAGGGTCAGAGACCCAGTACTTC.

In nucleotides, the CDR3 is TGCGCCAGCAGCTCTCAGGGGGTGCAAGAGACCCAGTACTTC. Protein: CASSSQGVQETQYF. The rearrangement joins TRBV5-1 to TRBJ2-5; 7 bases line up with TRBD1. This CDR3 is built from 14 residues. Germline trimming cut 3 bases from V and 2 bases from J; bases unmatched to any gene: 4. The germline gives CDR1 SGHRS, CDR2 YFSETQ.

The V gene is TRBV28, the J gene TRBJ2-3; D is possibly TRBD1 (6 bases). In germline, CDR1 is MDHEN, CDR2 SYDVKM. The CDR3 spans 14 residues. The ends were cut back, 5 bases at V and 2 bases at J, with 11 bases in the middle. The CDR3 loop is CASSDRTDTDTQYF. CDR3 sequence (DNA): TGTGCCAGCAGTGATCGGACAGACACAGATACGCAGTATTTT.

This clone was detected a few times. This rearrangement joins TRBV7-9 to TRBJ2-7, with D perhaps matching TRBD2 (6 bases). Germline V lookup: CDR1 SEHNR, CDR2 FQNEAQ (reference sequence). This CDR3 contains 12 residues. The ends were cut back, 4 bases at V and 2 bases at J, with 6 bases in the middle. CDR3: CASSWGAYEQYF. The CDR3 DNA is TGTGCCAGCAGCTGGGGGGCCTACGAGCAGTACTTC.

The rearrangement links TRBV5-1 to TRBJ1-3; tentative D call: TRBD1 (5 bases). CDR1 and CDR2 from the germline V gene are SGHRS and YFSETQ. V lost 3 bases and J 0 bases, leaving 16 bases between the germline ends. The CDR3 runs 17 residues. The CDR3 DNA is TGCGCCAGCAGCTCCGATCTGGGGGGGTTCTCTGGAAACACCATATATTTT. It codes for CASSSDLGGFSGNTIYF.

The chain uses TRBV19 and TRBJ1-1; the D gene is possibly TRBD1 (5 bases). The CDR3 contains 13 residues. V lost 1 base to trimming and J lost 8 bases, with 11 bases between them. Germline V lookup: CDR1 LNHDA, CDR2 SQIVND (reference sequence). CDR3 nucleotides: TGTGCCAGTAGTATAGTGCAGGGCACGGAAGCTTTCTTT. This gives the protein CASSIVQGTEAFF.

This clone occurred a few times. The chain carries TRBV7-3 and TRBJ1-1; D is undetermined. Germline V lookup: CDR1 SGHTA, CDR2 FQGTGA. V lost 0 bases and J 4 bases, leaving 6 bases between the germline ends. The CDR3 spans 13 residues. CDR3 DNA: TGTGCCAGCAGCTTAACTCCAGGCACTGAAGCTTTCTTT. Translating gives CASSLTPGTEAFF.

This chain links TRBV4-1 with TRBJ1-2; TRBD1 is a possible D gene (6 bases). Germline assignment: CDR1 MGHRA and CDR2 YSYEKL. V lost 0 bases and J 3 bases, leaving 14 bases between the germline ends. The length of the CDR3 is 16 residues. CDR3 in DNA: TGCGCCAGCAGCCAAGATCACACAGGGCATGACTATGGCTACACCTTC. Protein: CASSQDHTGHDYGYTF.

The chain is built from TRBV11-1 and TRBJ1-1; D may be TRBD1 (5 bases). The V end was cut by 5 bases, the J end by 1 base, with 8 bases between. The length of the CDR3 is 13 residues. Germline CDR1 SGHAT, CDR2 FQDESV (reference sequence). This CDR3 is CASSKGRNTEAFF. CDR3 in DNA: TGTGCCAGCAGCAAGGGGCGGAACACTGAAGCTTTCTTT.

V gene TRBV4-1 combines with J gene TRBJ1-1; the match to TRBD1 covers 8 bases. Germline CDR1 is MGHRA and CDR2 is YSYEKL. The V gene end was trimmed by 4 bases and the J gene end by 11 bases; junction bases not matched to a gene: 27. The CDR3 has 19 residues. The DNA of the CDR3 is TGCGCCAGCAGCCCGCCGTCTTACTCCCCGGGACAGGATTCGGGGGGTGCTTTCTTT. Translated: CASSPPSYSPGQDSGGAFF.

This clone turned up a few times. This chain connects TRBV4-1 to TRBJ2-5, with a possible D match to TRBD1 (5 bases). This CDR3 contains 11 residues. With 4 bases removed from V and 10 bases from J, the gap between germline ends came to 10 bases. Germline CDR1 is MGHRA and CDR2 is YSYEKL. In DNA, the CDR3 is TGCGCCAGCAGCCGGGGCACGTTCCAGTACTTC. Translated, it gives CASSRGTFQYF.

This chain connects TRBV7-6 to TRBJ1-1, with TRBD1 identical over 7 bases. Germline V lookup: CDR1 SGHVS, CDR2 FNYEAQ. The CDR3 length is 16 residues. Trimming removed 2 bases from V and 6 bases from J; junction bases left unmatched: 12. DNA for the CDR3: TGTGCCAGCAGCTTATCGGGGACAGTAGGTCCCCCTGAAGCTTTCTTT. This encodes CASSLSGTVGPPEAFF. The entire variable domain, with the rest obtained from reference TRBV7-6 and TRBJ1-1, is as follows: GAGVSQSPRYKVTKRGQDVALRCDPISGHVSLYWYRQALGQGPEFLTYFNYEAQQDKSGLPNDRFSAERPEGSISTLTIQRTEQRDSAMYRCASSLSGTVGPPEAFFGQGTRLTVV.

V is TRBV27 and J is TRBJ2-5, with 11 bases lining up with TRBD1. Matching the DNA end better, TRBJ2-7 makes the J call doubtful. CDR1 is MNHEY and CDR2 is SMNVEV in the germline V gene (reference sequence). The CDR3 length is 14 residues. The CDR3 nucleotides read TGTGCCAGCAGTTTAGGGACAGGGGGTGGCGAGCAGTACTTC. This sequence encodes CASSLGTGGGEQYF.

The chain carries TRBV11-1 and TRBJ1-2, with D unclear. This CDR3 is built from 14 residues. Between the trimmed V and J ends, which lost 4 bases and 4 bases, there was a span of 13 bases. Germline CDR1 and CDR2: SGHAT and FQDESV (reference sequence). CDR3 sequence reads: CASSSELAGYGYTF. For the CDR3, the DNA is TGTGCCAGCAGCTCGGAATTGGCAGGCTATGGCTACACCTTC.

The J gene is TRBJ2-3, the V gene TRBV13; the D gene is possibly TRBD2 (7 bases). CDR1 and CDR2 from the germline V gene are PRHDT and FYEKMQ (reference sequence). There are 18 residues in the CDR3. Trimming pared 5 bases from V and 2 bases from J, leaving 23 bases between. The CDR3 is CASSTLTRGAVNTDTQYF. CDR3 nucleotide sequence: TGTGCCAGCAGCACCTTGACTCGGGGGGCGGTCAACACAGATACGCAGTATTTT.

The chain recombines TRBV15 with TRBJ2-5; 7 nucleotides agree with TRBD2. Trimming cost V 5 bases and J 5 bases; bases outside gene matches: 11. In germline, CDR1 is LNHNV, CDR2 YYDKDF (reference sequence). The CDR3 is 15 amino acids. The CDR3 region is CATSAERGVGETQYF. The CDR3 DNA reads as TGTGCCACCAGCGCAGAACGGGGGGTCGGGGAGACCCAGTACTTC.

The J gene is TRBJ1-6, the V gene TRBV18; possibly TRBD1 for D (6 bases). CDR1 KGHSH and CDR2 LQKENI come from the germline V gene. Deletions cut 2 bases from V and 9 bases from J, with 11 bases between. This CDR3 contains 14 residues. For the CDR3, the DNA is TGTGCCAGCTCACCAGGGGGCGGTGGTTCACCCCTCCACTTT. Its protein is CASSPGGGGSPLHF.

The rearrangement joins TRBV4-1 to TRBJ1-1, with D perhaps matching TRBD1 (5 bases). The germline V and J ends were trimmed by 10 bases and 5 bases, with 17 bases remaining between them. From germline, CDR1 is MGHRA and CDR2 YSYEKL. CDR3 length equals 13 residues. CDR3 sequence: CATEGTGGTEAFF. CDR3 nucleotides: TGCGCCACCGAAGGGACGGGAGGGACTGAAGCTTTCTTT.

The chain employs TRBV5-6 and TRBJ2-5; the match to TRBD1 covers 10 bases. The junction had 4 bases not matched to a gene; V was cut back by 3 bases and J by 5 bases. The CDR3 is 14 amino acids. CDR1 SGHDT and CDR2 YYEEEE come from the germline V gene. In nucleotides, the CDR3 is TGTGCCAGCAGCTACGGACAGGGGGTCGAGACCCAGTACTTC. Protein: CASSYGQGVETQYF.

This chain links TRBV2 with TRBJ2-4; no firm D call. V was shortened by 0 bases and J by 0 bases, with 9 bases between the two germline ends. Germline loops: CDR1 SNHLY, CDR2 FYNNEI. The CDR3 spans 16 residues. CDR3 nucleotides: TGTGCCAGCAGTGAAGCGTACGGTGTAGCCAAAAACATTCAGTACTTC. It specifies CASSEAYGVAKNIQYF.

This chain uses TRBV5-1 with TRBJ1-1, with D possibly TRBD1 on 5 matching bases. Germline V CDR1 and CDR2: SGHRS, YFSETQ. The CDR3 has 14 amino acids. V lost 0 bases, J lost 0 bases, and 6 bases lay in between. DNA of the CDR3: TGCGCCAGCAGCTTGGAACAGGTGAACACTGAAGCTTTCTTT. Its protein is CASSLEQVNTEAFF.

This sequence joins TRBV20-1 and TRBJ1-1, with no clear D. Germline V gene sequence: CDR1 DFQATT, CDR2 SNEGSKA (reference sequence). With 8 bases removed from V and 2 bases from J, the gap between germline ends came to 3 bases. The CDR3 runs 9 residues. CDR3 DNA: TGCAGTCCAAACACTGAAGCTTTCTTT. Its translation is CSPNTEAFF.

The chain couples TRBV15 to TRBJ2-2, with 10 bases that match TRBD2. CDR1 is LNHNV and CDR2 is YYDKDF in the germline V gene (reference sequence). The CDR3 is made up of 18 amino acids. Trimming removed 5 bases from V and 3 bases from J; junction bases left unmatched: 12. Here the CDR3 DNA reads TGTGCCACCAGCGGCAGAGGTCGTAGCGGGGGGTACACCGGGGAGCTGTTTTTT. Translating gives CATSGRGRSGGYTGELFF. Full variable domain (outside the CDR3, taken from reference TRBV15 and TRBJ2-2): DAMVIQNPRYQVTQFGKPVTLSCSQTLNHNVMYWYQQKSSQAPKLLFHYYDKDFNNEADTPDNFQSRRPNTSFCFLDIRSPGLGDTAMYLCATSGRGRSGGYTGELFFGEGSRLTVL.

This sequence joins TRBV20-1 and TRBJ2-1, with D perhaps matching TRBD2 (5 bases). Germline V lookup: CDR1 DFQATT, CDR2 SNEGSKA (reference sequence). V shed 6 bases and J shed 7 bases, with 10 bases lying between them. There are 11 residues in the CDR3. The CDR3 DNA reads TGCAGTGCCAGGACTGTAAATGAGCAGTTCTTC. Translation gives CSARTVNEQFF.

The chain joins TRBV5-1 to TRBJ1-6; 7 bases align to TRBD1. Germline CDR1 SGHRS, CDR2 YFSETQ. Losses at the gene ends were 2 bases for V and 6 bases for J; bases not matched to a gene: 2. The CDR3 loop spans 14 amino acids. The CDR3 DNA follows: TGCGCCAGCAGCTTACAGGGGCCTAATTCACCCCTCCACTTT. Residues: CASSLQGPNSPLHF.